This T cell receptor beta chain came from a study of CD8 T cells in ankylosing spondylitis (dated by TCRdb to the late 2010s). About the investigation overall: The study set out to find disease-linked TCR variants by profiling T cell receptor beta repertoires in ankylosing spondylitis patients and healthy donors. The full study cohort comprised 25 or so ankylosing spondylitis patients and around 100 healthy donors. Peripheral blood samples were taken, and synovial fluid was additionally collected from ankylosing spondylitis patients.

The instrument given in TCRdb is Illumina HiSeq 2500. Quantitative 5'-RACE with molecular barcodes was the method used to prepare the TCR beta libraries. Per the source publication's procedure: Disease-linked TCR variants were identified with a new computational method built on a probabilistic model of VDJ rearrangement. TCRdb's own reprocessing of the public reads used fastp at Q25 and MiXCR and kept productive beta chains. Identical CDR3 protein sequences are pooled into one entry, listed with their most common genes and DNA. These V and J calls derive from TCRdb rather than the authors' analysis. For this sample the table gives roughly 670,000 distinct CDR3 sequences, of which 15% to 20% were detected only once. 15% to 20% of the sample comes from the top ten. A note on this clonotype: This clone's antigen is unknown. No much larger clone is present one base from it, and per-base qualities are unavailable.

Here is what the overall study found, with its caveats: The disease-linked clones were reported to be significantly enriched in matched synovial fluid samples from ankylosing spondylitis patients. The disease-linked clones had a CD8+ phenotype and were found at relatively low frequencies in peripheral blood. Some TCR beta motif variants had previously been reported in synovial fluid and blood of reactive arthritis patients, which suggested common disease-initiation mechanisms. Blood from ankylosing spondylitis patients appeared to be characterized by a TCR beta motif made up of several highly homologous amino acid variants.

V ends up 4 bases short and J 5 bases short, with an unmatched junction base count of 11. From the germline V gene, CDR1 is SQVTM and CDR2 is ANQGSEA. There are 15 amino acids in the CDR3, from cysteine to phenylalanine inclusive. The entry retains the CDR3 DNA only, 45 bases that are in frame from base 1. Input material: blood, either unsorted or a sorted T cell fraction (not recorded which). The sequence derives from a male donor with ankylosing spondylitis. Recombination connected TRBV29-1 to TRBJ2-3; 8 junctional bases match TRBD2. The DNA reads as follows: TGCAGCGTTGCCGGGGGGGCGCATTGGTTAGATACGCAGTATTTT. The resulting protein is CSVAGGAHWLDTQYF.